Each of the 12 T cell receptor beta chains below was sequenced from the same sample in a study of blood T cell repertoires in COVID-19. This table comes from immunoSEQ multiplex PCR, and its TCRdb copy is limited to in-frame clones, with some not included. This sample carries approximately 100,000 clones, about 92% of them seen once, and the ten largest clones take approximately 17%. Sequencing was performed on peripheral blood. The receptors were gathered from a woman older than 75 in a cohort sampled during active COVID-19.

The chain links TRBV6-6 to TRBJ1-1; no definite D call. The germline V gene has CDR1 MNHNY and CDR2 SVGAGI (reference sequence). The CDR3 sequence is 14 residues long. V dropped 3 bases and J dropped 2 bases, with 10 bases sitting between them. The DNA of the CDR3 is TGTGCCAGCAGTTATAGCGGAGTTAACACTGAAGCTTTCTTT. It codes for CASSYSGVNTEAFF.

The chain uses TRBV2 and TRBJ1-1; TRBD1 is a possible D gene (5 bases). This CDR3 contains 17 residues. V was cut by 1 base and J by 7 bases, with 22 bases left in between. Germline CDR1 and CDR2: SNHLY and FYNNEI. This CDR3 reads CASSEDPTVTLLGEAFF. In DNA form, the CDR3 reads TGTGCCAGCAGTGAAGACCCGACAGTCACCCTGTTGGGTGAAGCTTTCTTT.

The chain couples TRBV19 to TRBJ2-7; TRBD2 matches at 8 bases. Germline lookup yields CDR1 LNHDA and CDR2 SQIVND (reference sequence). The CDR3 extends over 14 amino acids. V lost 4 bases and J lost 2; bases outside the gene matches: 4. In DNA, the CDR3 is TGTGCCAGTAGTAGCACTAGCGGCACCTACGAGCAGTACTTC. As protein: CASSSTSGTYEQYF. The whole variable domain, remainder taken from reference TRBV19 and TRBJ2-7, is DGGITQSPKYLFRKEGQNVTLSCEQNLNHDAMYWYRQDPGQGLRLIYYSQIVNDFQKGDIAEGYSVSREKKESFPLTVTSAQKNPTAFYLCASSSTSGTYEQYFGPGTRLTVT.

The chain links TRBV6-5 to TRBJ2-1; tentative D call: TRBD2 (6 bases). The length of the CDR3 is 14 residues. Deletions cut 6 bases from V and 5 bases from J, with 14 bases between. Germline assignment: CDR1 MNHEY and CDR2 SVGAGI. In DNA form, the CDR3 reads TGTGCCAGCAGGGAGGGCAGCAGTAACAATGAGCAGTTCTTC. This encodes CASREGSSNNEQFF.

CDR3 DNA sequence: TGTGCCAGCCGACGGGACAGGGTGCCAGAGACCCAGTACTTC. It codes for CASRRDRVPETQYF. The rearrangement joins TRBV6-5 to TRBJ2-5; 9 nucleotides line up with TRBD1. CDR3 length equals 14 residues. The J segment lost 4 bases and the V segment lost 8 bases, leaving 8 bases of the junction unmatched. The V gene's germline CDR1 is MNHEY and CDR2 SVGAGI.

This chain joins TRBV6-6 and TRBJ2-4; maybe TRBD2 (6 bases). Germline CDR1 and CDR2: MNHNY and SVGAGI (reference sequence). The CDR3 extends over 13 amino acids. V was pared by 6 bases and J by 9 bases, with 15 bases between. The CDR3 reads CASRTRMGGIQYF. CDR3 nucleotide sequence: TGTGCCAGCAGGACACGAATGGGGGGCATTCAGTACTTC.

The rearrangement uses TRBV3-1 (or the pseudogene TRBV3-2) and TRBJ1-1; D unresolved. The CDR3 contains 15 residues. Trimming took 4 bases from V and 1 from J, leaving 13 bases between them. Germline CDR1 and CDR2: LGHDT and YNNKEL (reference sequence). The CDR3 nucleotides are TGTGCCAGCAGCCTAGAGGGAGGGAAGAACACTGAAGCTTTCTTT. Protein sequence: CASSLEGGKNTEAFF.

This chain uses TRBV20-1 with TRBJ1-2; D is unclear. CDR1 is DFQATT, CDR2 SNEGSKA, per germline (reference sequence). This CDR3 contains 12 residues. V lost 3 bases to trimming and J lost 7 bases, with 12 bases between them. DNA of the CDR3: TGCAGTGCTAGTAGAACGGTTGGTGGCTACACCTTC. The encoded protein is CSASRTVGGYTF.

The CDR3 region is CAIKGQGNSPLHF. The DNA for the CDR3 is TGTGCCATCAAGGGACAGGGGAATTCACCCCTCCACTTT. This chain links TRBV10-3 with TRBJ1-6; 10 bases fit TRBD1. The CDR3 is made up of 13 amino acids. V lost 7 bases to trimming and J lost 7 bases; unmatched junction nucleotides: 1. Germline-derived CDR1 and CDR2 are ENHRY and SYGVKD.

The chain joins TRBV10-3 to TRBJ2-1; the match to TRBD2 covers 7 bases. Trimming took 3 bases from V and 0 from J; bases not matched to a gene: 2. The CDR3 is made up of 15 amino acids. The germline gives CDR1 ENHRY, CDR2 SYGVKD. The CDR3 loop is CAISDGGSSYNEQFF. The DNA for the CDR3 is TGTGCCATCAGTGACGGGGGGAGCTCCTACAATGAGCAGTTCTTC.

The chain couples TRBV12-5 to TRBJ2-1; 12 nucleotides line up with TRBD2. CDR1 and CDR2 (germline): LGHNT, FRNRAP. The length of the CDR3 is 17 residues. V dropped 1 base and J dropped 6; count of bases not matched to a gene: 7. The CDR3 protein is CASGLAPGTSGRNEQFF. In DNA form, the CDR3 reads TGTGCTAGTGGTTTGGCCCCCGGGACTAGCGGGCGCAATGAGCAGTTCTTC.

The V gene is TRBV10-3, the J gene TRBJ2-1; a possible D gene is TRBD2 (6 bases). Per germline, CDR1 ENHRY and CDR2 SYGVKD. V lost 7 bases, J lost 7 bases, and 8 bases lay in between. CDR3 length equals 11 residues. The CDR3 is CAITGGNEQFF. The CDR3, as DNA: TGTGCCATCACCGGAGGGAATGAGCAGTTCTTC.